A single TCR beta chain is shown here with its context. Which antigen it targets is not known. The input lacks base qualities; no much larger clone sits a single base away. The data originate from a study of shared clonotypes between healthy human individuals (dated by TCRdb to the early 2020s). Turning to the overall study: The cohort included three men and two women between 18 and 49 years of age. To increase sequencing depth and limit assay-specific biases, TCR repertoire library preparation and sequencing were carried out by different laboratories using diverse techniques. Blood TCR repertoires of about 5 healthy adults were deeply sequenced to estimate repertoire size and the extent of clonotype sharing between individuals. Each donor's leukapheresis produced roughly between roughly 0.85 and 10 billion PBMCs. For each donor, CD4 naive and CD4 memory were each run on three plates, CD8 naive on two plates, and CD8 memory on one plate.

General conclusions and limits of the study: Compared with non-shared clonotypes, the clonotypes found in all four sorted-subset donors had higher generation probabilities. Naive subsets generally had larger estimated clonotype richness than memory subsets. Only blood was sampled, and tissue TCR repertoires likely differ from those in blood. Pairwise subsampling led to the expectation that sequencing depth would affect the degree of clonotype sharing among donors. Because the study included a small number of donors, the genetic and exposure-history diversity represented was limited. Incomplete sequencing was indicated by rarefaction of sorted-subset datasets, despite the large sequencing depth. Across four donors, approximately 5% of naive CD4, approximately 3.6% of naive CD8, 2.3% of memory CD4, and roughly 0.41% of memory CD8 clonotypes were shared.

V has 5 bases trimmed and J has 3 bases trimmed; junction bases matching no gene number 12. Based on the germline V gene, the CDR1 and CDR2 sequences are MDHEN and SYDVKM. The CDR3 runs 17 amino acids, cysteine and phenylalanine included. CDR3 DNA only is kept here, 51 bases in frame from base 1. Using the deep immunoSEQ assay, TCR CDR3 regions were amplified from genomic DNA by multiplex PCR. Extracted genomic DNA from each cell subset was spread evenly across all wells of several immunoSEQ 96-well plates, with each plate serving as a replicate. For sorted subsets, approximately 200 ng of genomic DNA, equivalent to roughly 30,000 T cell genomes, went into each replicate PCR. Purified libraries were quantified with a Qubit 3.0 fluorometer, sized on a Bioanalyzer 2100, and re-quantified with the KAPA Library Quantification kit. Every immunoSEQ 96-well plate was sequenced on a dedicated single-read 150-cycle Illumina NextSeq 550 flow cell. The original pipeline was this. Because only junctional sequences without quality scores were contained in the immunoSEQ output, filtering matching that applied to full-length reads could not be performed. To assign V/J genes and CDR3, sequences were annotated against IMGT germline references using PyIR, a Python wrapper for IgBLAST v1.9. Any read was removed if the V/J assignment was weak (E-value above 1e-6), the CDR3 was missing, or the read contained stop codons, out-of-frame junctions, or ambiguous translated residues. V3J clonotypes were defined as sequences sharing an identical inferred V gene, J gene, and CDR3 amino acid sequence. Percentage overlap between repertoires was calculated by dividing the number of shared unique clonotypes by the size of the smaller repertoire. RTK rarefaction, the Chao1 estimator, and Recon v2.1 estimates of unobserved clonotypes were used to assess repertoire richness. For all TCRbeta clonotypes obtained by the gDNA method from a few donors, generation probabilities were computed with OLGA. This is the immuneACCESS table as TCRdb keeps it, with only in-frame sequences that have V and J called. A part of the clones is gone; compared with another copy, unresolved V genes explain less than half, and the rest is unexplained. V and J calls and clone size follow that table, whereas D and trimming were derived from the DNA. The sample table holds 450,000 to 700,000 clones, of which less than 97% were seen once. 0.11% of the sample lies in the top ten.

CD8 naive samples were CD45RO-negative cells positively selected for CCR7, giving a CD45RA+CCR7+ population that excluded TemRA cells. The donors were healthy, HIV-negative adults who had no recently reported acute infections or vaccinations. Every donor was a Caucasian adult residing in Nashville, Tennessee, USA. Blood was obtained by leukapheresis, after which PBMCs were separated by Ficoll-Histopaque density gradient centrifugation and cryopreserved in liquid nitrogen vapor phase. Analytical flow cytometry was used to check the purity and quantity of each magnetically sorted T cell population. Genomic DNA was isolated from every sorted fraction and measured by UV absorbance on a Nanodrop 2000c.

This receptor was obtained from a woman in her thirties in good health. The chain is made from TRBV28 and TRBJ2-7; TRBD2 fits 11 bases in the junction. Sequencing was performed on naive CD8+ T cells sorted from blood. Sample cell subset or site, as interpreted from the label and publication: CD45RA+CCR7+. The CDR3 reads CASSPQSRLAGIYEQYF. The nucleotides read TGTGCCAGCAGTCCGCAGAGCCGACTAGCGGGGATCTACGAGCAGTACTTC.